The clone carrying this T cell receptor beta chain was counted once. Repertoires were generated with immunoSEQ multiplex PCR, while TCRdb's copy carries only in-frame clones and drops some. The table includes some 200,000 clones, 82% detected once. The study drew participants aged about 18 to 89 years from 20 to 30 US areas. The sample comes from a study of blood T cell repertoires in COVID-19. The V segment lost 0 bases and the J segment 5 bases; nucleotides outside the gene matches: 3. There are 15 residues in the CDR3. Germline V gene data show CDR1 as MNHEY and CDR2 as SVGAGI. This receptor was identified in a middle-aged man who had recovered from COVID-19. This chain joins TRBV6-5 and TRBJ2-3, with TRBD1 matching over 9 bases. The specimen was PBMCs or T cells enriched from blood (not recorded which). The CDR3 DNA reads as TGTGCCAGCAGTTACTCGGGACAGGGAGGAGATACGCAGTATTTT. Protein: CASSYSGQGGDTQYF.